A selection of T cell receptor beta chains follows, all from one sample in a study of blood T cell repertoires in COVID-19. The repertoire was sequenced with immunoSEQ multiplex PCR; TCRdb's copy has only in-frame clones and lacks some. The sample comprises over 450,000 clones, 85% to 90% of which are singletons, and roughly 1% rests with the top ten. Sample: peripheral blood. These receptors came from a man aged 18 to 35 with COVID-19, enrolled during active disease. The CDR3 runs from the conserved cysteine through the conserved F or W. The D gene is left open where the match is weak. Clone size is stated in some rows and not others, as once, few, many or a class when expanded.

cdr3_aa	cdr3_nt	clone_size	v_call	j_call	d_call
CASSLAKSGTSGITGELFF	TGTGCCAGCAGCTTAGCGAAATCCGGGACTAGCGGCATCACCGGGGAGCTGTTTTTT	NA	TRBV7-2	TRBJ2-2	TRBD2
CASSSATGYSYEQYF	TGTGCCAGCAGCTCAGCGACAGGGTACTCCTACGAGCAGTACTTC	NA	TRBV5-4	TRBJ2-7	TRBD1
CASSQRQGPNTGELFF	TGTGCCAGCAGCCAACGACAGGGGCCGAACACCGGGGAGCTGTTTTTT	NA	TRBV3-1/TRBV3-2	TRBJ2-2	TRBD1
CASSETSGSQETQYF	TGTGCCAGCAGTGAGACTAGCGGGAGTCAAGAGACCCAGTACTTC	NA	TRBV2	TRBJ2-5	TRBD2
CASSKREGTGELFF	TGTGCCAGCAGCAAGCGGGAGGGGACCGGGGAGCTGTTTTTT	NA	TRBV11-3	TRBJ2-2	TRBD2
CASSPLLTGLGSYEQYF	TGCGCCAGCAGCCCACTTCTGACGGGACTGGGGTCCTACGAGCAGTACTTC	NA	TRBV4-1	TRBJ2-7	NA
CASSETMNTEAFF	TGCGCCAGCAGTGAAACTATGAACACTGAAGCTTTCTTT	NA	TRBV10-1	TRBJ1-1	NA
CASRTPGQPQHF	TGTGCCAGCAGAACTCCAGGGCAGCCCCAGCATTTT	once	TRBV6-5	TRBJ1-5	NA
CASSLVYLNTEAFF	TGTGCCAGCAGCTTAGTTTATTTGAACACTGAAGCTTTCTTT	NA	TRBV7-8	TRBJ1-1	NA
CASTLGGRAKNIQYF	TGTGCCAGTACCCTGGGGGGGAGAGCCAAAAACATTCAGTACTTC	NA	TRBV19	TRBJ2-4	TRBD2
CAWTPSTDTQYF	TGTGCCTGGACCCCGTCCACAGATACGCAGTATTTT	NA	TRBV30	TRBJ2-3	NA
CAWSVGAYSNQPQHF	TGTGCCTGGAGTGTTGGAGCCTATAGCAATCAGCCCCAGCATTTT	once	TRBV30	TRBJ1-5	NA
CASRQRRAGTDTQYF	TGTGCCAGCAGGCAACGGAGAGCGGGCACAGATACGCAGTATTTT	NA	TRBV6-5	TRBJ2-3	NA
CAWSPTGGSTEAFF	TGTGCCTGGAGTCCGACCGGGGGGAGCACTGAAGCTTTCTTT	NA	TRBV30	TRBJ1-1	NA
CASSITGRVNTEAFF	TGTGCCAGTAGTATTACCGGGAGGGTAAACACTGAAGCTTTCTTT	NA	TRBV19	TRBJ1-1	NA
CASSQDRWYEQYF	TGCGCCAGCAGCCAGGACAGATGGTACGAGCAGTACTTC	NA	TRBV4-1	TRBJ2-7	NA
CAWTSAPGSTEAFF	TGTGCCTGGACATCTGCCCCGGGGAGCACTGAAGCTTTCTTT	once	TRBV30	TRBJ1-1	NA
CASSLASGGTYTQYF	TGTGCCAGCAGTTTAGCTAGCGGGGGCACATATACGCAGTATTTT	NA	TRBV27	TRBJ2-3	TRBD2
CASSRGRGGQEGAQHF	TGTGCCAGTAGTAGGGGCAGGGGGGGACAGGAGGGAGCCCAGCATTTT	NA	TRBV19	TRBJ1-5	TRBD1
CASSPTRGSFYEQYF	TGTGCCAGCAGCCCTACCCGGGGATCGTTCTACGAGCAGTACTTC	NA	TRBV4-2	TRBJ2-7	NA
CASSLGDRAHNSPLHF	TGTGCCAGCAGCTTAGGAGACAGGGCGCATAATTCACCCCTCCACTTT	NA	TRBV7-6	TRBJ1-6	TRBD1
CASSFHSDTQYF	TGTGCCAGTAGTTTCCACTCAGATACGCAGTATTTT	NA	TRBV19	TRBJ2-3	NA
CASSPRGASGGYNEQFF	TGTGCCAGCAGCCCGAGGGGCGCTAGCGGGGGTTACAATGAGCAGTTCTTC	NA	TRBV11-2	TRBJ2-1	TRBD2
CASSLTSSGSMYTDTQYF	TGTGCCAGCAGCCTAACTTCTAGCGGGAGTATGTACACAGATACGCAGTATTTT	NA	TRBV28	TRBJ2-3	TRBD2
CASSPPTGGYTGNTIYF	TGTGCCAGCTCACCACCGACAGGGGGTTATACTGGAAACACCATATATTTT	NA	TRBV18	TRBJ1-3	TRBD1
CVVTEAGEIYEQYF	TGCGTCGTCACAGAGGCAGGGGAGATTTACGAGCAGTACTTC	NA	TRBV23-1	TRBJ2-7	NA
CASSFGSGVASEQYF	TGTGCCAGCAGCTTTGGGTCGGGGGTTGCAAGCGAGCAGTACTTC	NA	TRBV5-6	TRBJ2-7	NA
CASSQEDGPLETQYF	TGCGCCAGCAGCCAGGAGGACGGGCCCTTGGAGACCCAGTACTTC	NA	TRBV4-1	TRBJ2-5	NA
CASSLYGWPSTDTQYF	TGTGCCAGCAGTTTATATGGCTGGCCTAGCACAGATACGCAGTATTTT	NA	TRBV27	TRBJ2-3	NA
CASSRLAGGLSSYNEQFF	TGTGCCAGCAGTCGACTAGCGGGGGGCCTGAGCTCCTACAATGAGCAGTTCTTC	NA	TRBV6-6	TRBJ2-1	TRBD2
CSVRKPMARGEQFF	TGCAGCGTTCGGAAGCCCATGGCCCGCGGAGAGCAGTTCTTC	NA	TRBV29-1	TRBJ2-1	NA
CASSITAYEQYF	TGTGCCAGCAGCATTACAGCCTACGAGCAGTACTTC	NA	TRBV7-9	TRBJ2-7	NA
CASSQGNGQINEKLFF	TGCGCCAGCAGCCAGGGAAATGGACAGATTAATGAAAAACTGTTTTTT	NA	TRBV4-1	TRBJ1-4	NA
CASSHPTEGTGNNEQFF	TGCGCCAGCAGCCATCCGACGGAGGGGACAGGGAACAATGAGCAGTTCTTC	NA	TRBV4-1	TRBJ2-1	TRBD1
CASSPRLLYEQYF	TGTGCCAGCAGCCCGCGATTGCTCTACGAGCAGTACTTC	NA	TRBV4-2	TRBJ2-7	NA
CARTSGYNEQFF	TGTGCCAGAACTAGCGGGTACAATGAGCAGTTCTTC	NA	TRBV24-1	TRBJ2-1	TRBD2
CSCGSSFNTGELFF	TGCAGCTGCGGGTCTTCTTTCAACACCGGGGAGCTGTTTTTT	NA	TRBV29-1	TRBJ2-2	NA
CASSLGTVGEQYF	TGTGCCAGCAGTCTTGGGACTGTTGGGGAGCAGTACTTC	once	TRBV27	TRBJ2-7	NA
CASSIDLVSYNEQFF	TGTGCCAGTAGTATAGATCTAGTGTCCTACAATGAGCAGTTCTTC	NA	TRBV19	TRBJ2-1	NA
CASSLQGARETQYF	TGTGCCAGCAGCTTGCAGGGGGCGAGGGAGACCCAGTACTTC	NA	TRBV5-6	TRBJ2-5	TRBD1
CASSRTGTTNTGELFF	TGTGCCAGCAGCCGTACCGGGACTACTAACACCGGGGAGCTGTTTTTT	NA	TRBV3-1/TRBV3-2	TRBJ2-2	TRBD2
CATSDLIRGTEAFF	TGTGCCACCAGTGATTTAATAAGGGGAACTGAAGCTTTCTTT	few	TRBV24-1	TRBJ1-1	NA
CASSLTGVNYGYTF	TGTGCCAGCAGCTTAACGGGGGTTAACTATGGCTACACCTTC	NA	TRBV7-9	TRBJ1-2	NA
CASKEGQDSLGEQYF	TGTGCCAGCAAAGAAGGGCAGGACAGCCTTGGCGAGCAGTACTTC	NA	TRBV2	TRBJ2-7	NA
CASSSRWDTQYF	TGTGCCAGCAGTTCCCGGTGGGATACGCAGTATTTT	NA	TRBV12-3/TRBV12-4	TRBJ2-3	NA
CASSSGDRKTGELFF	TGTGCCAGCAGCTCCGGTGACAGGAAGACCGGGGAGCTGTTTTTT	NA	TRBV11-1	TRBJ2-2	NA
CASRAVGGNNEQFF	TGCGCCAGCAGGGCGGTAGGGGGTAACAATGAGCAGTTCTTC	NA	TRBV5-1	TRBJ2-1	NA
CASSVPGTESYGYTF	TGTGCCAGCAGTGTGCCCGGGACAGAGAGCTATGGCTACACCTTC	NA	TRBV2	TRBJ1-2	TRBD1
CASRTDWTVPNEKLFF	TGTGCCAGCAGGACCGATTGGACAGTTCCTAATGAAAAACTGTTTTTT	NA	TRBV2	TRBJ1-4	NA
CASIRGDTQYF	TGTGCCAGCATCAGAGGGGATACGCAGTATTTT	NA	TRBV3-1/TRBV3-2	TRBJ2-3	NA
CASSYSRGTEAFF	TGTGCCAGCAGTTACTCGCGGGGCACTGAAGCTTTCTTT	NA	TRBV6-5	TRBJ1-1	NA
CASSYRQAPYEQYF	TGTGCCAGCAGTTACCGGCAGGCCCCTTACGAGCAGTACTTC	once	TRBV6-5	TRBJ2-7	NA
CASSIREGGNIQYF	TGTGCCAGTAGTATACGGGAGGGCGGGAACATTCAGTACTTC	NA	TRBV19	TRBJ2-4	TRBD2
CASSTAGLAGGQFF	TGTGCCAGCAGTACCGCCGGACTAGCGGGAGGGCAGTTCTTC	NA	TRBV6-5	TRBJ2-1	TRBD2
CASSSGGRSDTQYF	TGTGCCAGCAGTTCCGGGGGGCGCTCAGATACGCAGTATTTT	NA	TRBV6-5	TRBJ2-3	NA